The clone carrying this T cell receptor (beta chain) was counted between two and nine times. This sample was taken from a study of T cells after yellow fever vaccination. The CDR3 consists of 16 residues. The V gene lost 6 bases and the J gene lost 0 bases, with 17 bases spanning the gap. Each CDR3 protein is one row after TCRdb ran MiXCR on the 5' RACE reads. The sample holds about 510,000 distinct CDR3 sequences, 21% seen once. This receptor was taken from a man in his late teens or twenties who received the YFV17D yellow fever vaccine. The sequencing used PBMCs, collected roughly 23 days after the first yellow fever vaccination. This chain uses TRBV12-3 or TRBV12-4 with TRBJ1-1, with D perhaps matching TRBD1 (6 bases). The CDR3 nucleotides are TGTGCCAGCAGGTCCTGGGACACCAGTTTGAACACTGAAGCTTTCTTT. It encodes CASRSWDTSLNTEAFF.